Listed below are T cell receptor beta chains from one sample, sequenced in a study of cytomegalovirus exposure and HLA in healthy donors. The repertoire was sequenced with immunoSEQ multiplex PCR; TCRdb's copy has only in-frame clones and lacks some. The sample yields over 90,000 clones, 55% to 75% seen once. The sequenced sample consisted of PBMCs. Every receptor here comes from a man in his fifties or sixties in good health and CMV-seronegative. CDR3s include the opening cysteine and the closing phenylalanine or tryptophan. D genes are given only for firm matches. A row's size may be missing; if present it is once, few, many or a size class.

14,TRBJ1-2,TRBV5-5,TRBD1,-,CASLSGGPDYGYTF,TGTGCCAGTCTATCAGGGGGCCCCGACTATGGCTACACCTTC
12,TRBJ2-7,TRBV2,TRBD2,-,CASTPTGGASYF,TGTGCCAGCACCCCAACGGGGGGAGCTTCGTACTTC
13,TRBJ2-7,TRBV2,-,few,CASLREIGYEQYF,TGTGCCAGCCTTCGGGAGATCGGATACGAGCAGTACTTC
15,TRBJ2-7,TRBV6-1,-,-,CASSFGSEGAYEQYF,TGTGCCAGCAGTTTTGGGTCGGAAGGAGCCTACGAGCAGTACTTC
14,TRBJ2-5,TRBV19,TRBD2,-,CASSPSGRGVTQYF,TGTGCCAGTAGTCCAAGCGGGAGAGGCGTGACCCAGTACTTC
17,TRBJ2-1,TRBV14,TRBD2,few,CASSQLLAGKRFNEQFF,TGTGCCAGCAGCCAGTTACTAGCGGGAAAACGCTTTAATGAGCAGTTCTTC
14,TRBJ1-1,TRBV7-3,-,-,CASSSNSGNVEAFF,TGTGCCAGCAGCTCAAACAGTGGAAATGTTGAAGCTTTCTTT
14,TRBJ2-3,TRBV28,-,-,CASPPGQNTDTQYF,TGTGCCAGTCCACCGGGACAAAACACAGATACGCAGTATTTT
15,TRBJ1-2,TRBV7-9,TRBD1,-,CASSRAGQGAGGYTF,TGTGCCAGCAGTCGTGCGGGACAGGGGGCTGGTGGCTACACCTTC
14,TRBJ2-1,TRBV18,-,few,CASSPATQDNEQFF,TGTGCCAGCTCACCGGCGACACAGGACAATGAGCAGTTCTTC
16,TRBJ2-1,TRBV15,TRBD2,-,CATSRSRGLAPDEQFF,TGTGCCACCAGCAGATCCCGGGGACTAGCCCCGGATGAGCAGTTCTTC
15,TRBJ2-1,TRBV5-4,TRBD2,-,CASSSWTSGYNEQFF,TGTGCCAGCAGCTCATGGACTAGCGGATACAATGAGCAGTTCTTC
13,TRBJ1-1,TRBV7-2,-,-,CASSRGGATEAFF,TGTGCCAGCAGCCGGGGGGGGGCAACTGAAGCTTTCTTT
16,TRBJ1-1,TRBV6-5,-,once,CASSYSRGRGSAEAFF,TGTGCCAGCAGTTACTCGAGGGGCAGGGGCTCGGCTGAAGCTTTCTTT
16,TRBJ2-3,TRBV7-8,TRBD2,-,CASSRTTSGISDTQYF,TGTGCCAGCAGTCGAACGACTAGCGGAATTTCAGATACGCAGTATTTT
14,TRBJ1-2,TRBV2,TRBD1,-,CASSPGGPTYGYTF,TGTGCCAGCAGTCCAGGGGGCCCCACCTATGGCTACACCTTC
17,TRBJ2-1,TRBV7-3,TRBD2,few,CASSLTSGLAGVDEQFF,TGTGCCAGCAGCTTAACGTCGGGACTAGCGGGAGTGGATGAGCAGTTCTTC
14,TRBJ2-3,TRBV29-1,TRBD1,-,CSAGGLRGGDTQYF,TGCAGCGCAGGGGGCCTTAGGGGTGGGGATACGCAGTATTTT
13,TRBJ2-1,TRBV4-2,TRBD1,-,CASSQVGGDEQFF,TGTGCCAGCAGCCAAGTAGGGGGCGATGAGCAGTTCTTC
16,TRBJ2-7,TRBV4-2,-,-,CASSQDKGYRTYEQYF,TGTGCCAGCAGCCAAGATAAAGGGTACAGGACCTACGAGCAGTACTTC
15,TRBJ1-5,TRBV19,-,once,CASSIGGGFEQPQHF,TGTGCCAGTAGTATAGGGGGGGGGTTCGAACAGCCCCAGCATTTT
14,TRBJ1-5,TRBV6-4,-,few,CASSSGISNQPQHF,TGTGCCAGCAGTTCGGGGATTAGCAATCAGCCCCAGCATTTT
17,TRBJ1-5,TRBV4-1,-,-,CASSQDAGARVNQPQHF,TGCGCCAGCAGCCAAGATGCAGGCGCCAGAGTCAATCAGCCCCAGCATTTT
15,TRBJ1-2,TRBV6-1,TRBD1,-,CASSEETGPNYGYTF,TGTGCCAGCAGTGAAGAGACAGGGCCTAACTATGGCTACACCTTC
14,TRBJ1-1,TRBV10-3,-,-,CAISDQGMNTEAFF,TGTGCCATCAGTGATCAGGGGATGAACACTGAAGCTTTCTTT
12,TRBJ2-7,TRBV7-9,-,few,CASSLHGYEQYF,TGTGCCAGCAGCTTACACGGTTACGAGCAGTACTTC
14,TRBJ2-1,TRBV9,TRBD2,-,CASSGLAAYNEQFF,TGTGCCAGCAGCGGACTAGCGGCCTACAATGAGCAGTTCTTC
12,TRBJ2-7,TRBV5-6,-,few,CASSLVLSEQYF,TGTGCCAGCAGCTTGGTGCTGAGCGAGCAGTACTTC
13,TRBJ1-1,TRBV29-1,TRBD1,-,CSVERQQGTEAFF,TGCAGCGTTGAAAGGCAACAGGGGACTGAAGCTTTCTTT
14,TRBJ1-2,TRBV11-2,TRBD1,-,CASSSTQGDRGYTF,TGTGCCAGCAGCTCCACACAGGGGGATCGCGGCTACACCTTC
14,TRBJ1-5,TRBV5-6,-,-,CASSFRGINQPQHF,TGTGCCAGCAGCTTCCGGGGAATCAATCAGCCCCAGCATTTT
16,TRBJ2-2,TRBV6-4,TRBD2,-,CASKGLAGGPSGELFF,TGTGCCAGCAAAGGGCTAGCGGGAGGGCCTTCCGGGGAGCTGTTTTTT
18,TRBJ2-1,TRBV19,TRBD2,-,CASSSAFSGIRGFGEQFF,TGTGCCAGTAGTTCAGCCTTTAGCGGGATTCGGGGATTCGGTGAGCAGTTCTTC
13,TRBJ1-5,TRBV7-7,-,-,CASSLGPEQPQHF,TGTGCCAGCAGCTTAGGGCCAGAACAGCCCCAGCATTTT
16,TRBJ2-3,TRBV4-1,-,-,CASSLRGVKNTDTQYF,TGCGCCAGCAGCCTCCGGGGAGTTAAGAACACAGATACGCAGTATTTT
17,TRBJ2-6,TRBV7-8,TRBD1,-,CASSLEDRGSGANVLTF,TGTGCCAGCAGCTTAGAGGACAGGGGCTCTGGGGCCAACGTCCTGACTTTC
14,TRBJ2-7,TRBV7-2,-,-,CASSLDAGSSEQYF,TGTGCCAGCAGCTTAGATGCGGGCTCATCCGAGCAGTACTTC
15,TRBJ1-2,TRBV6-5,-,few,CASSANREANYGYTF,TGTGCCAGCAGTGCAAACAGGGAAGCTAACTATGGCTACACCTTC
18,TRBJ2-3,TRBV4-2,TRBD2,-,CASSQYSGGDNIPDTQYF,TGTGCCAGCAGCCAATATAGCGGGGGGGATAATATCCCAGATACGCAGTATTTT
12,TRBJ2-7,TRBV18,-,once,CASSPTQYEQYF,TGTGCCAGCTCACCAACACAGTACGAGCAGTACTTC
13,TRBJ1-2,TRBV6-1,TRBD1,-,CASKEGQVYGYTF,TGTGCCAGCAAAGAGGGACAGGTCTATGGCTACACCTTC
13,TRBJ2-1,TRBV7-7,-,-,CASSQDYRNEQFF,TGTGCCAGCAGCCAGGACTACCGCAATGAGCAGTTCTTC
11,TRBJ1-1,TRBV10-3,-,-,CAIQGDTEAFF,TGTGCCATACAGGGTGACACTGAAGCTTTCTTT
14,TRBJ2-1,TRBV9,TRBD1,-,CASTATGTGNEQFF,TGTGCCAGCACCGCGACGGGGACAGGGAATGAGCAGTTCTTC
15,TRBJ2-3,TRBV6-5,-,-,CASSYQGLSTDTQYF,TGTGCCAGCAGTTACCAGGGATTAAGCACAGATACGCAGTATTTT
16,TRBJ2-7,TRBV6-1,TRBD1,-,CASSEARTGTFYEQYF,TGTGCCAGCAGTGAAGCTAGGACAGGGACTTTCTACGAGCAGTACTTC
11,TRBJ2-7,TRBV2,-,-,CASVRVYEQYF,TGTGCCAGCGTCAGGGTGTACGAGCAGTACTTC
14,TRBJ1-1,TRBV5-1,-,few,CASSLGRENTEAFF,TGCGCCAGCAGCTTGGGACGGGAGAACACTGAAGCTTTCTTT
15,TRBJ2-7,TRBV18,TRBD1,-,CASSPQQGSSYEQYF,TGTGCCAGCTCACCGCAACAGGGGTCATCCTACGAGCAGTACTTC
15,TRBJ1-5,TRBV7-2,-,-,CASSLALSSNQPQHF,TGTGCCAGCAGCTTAGCGCTGAGTAGCAATCAGCCCCAGCATTTT